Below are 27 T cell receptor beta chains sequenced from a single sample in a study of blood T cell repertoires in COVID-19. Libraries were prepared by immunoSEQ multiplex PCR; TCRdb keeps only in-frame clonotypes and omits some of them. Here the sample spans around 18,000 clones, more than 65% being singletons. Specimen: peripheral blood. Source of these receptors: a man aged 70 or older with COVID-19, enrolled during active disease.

The CDR3 DNA follows: TGTGCCAGCAGCTTGGCAGGGGAGAAAGAGACCCAGTACTTC. This codes for CASSLAGEKETQYF. The chain joins TRBV5-8 to TRBJ2-5; D is perhaps TRBD1 (6 bases). The V gene's germline CDR1 is SGHTS and CDR2 YDEGEE. V dropped 0 bases and J dropped 3 bases, with 9 bases sitting between them. The length of the CDR3 is 14 residues.

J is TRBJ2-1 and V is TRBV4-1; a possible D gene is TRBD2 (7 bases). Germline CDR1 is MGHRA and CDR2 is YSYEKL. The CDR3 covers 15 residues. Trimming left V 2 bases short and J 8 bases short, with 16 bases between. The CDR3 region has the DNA TGCGCCAGCAGCCAAAGTATCCAGGGGAGGGATGAGCAGTTCTTC. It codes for CASSQSIQGRDEQFF.

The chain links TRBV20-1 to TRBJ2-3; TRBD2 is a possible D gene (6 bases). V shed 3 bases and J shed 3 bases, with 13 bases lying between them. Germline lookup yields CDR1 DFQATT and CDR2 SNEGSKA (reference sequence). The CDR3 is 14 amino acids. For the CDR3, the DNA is TGCAGTGCTAGTTGGTTTCGGGAGACAGATACGCAGTATTTT. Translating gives CSASWFRETDTQYF.

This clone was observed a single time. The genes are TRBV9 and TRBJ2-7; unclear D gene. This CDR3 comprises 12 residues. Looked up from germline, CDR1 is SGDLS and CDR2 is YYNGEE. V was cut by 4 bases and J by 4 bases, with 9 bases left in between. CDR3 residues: CASSINSYEQYF. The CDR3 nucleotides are TGTGCCAGCAGCATTAATTCTTACGAGCAGTACTTC.

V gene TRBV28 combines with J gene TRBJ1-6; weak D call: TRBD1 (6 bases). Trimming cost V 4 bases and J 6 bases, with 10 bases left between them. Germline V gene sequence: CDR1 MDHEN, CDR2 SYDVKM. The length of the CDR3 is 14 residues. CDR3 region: CASSSRQVNSPLHF. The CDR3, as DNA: TGTGCCAGCAGTTCGCGACAGGTTAATTCACCCCTCCACTTT.

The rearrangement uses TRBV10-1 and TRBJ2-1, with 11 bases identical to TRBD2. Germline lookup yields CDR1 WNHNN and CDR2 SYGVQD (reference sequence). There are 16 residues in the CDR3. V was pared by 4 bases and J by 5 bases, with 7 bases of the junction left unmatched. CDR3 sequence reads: CASSGVTSGRNNEQFF. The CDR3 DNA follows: TGCGCCAGCAGTGGGGTCACTAGCGGGAGAAACAATGAGCAGTTCTTC.

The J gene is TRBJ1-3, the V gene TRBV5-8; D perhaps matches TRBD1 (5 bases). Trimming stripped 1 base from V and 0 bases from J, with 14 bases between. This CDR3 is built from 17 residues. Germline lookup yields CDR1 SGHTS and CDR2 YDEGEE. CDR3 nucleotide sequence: TGTGCCAGCAGCTTGTTTATACAGGCTATCTCTGGAAACACCATATATTTT. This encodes CASSLFIQAISGNTIYF. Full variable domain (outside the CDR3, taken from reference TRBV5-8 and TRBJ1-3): EAGVTQSPTHLIKTRGQQATLRCSPISGHTSVYWYQQALGLGLQFLLWYDEGEERNRGNFPPRFSGRQFPNYSSELNVNALELEDSALYLCASSLFIQAISGNTIYFGEGSWLTVV.

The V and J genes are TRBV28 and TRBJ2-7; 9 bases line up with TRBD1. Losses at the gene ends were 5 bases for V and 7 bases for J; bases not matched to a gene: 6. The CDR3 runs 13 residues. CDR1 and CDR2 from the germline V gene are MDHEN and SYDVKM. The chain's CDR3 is CASSNRGLWEQYF. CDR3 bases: TGTGCCAGCAGTAACAGGGGGCTGTGGGAGCAGTACTTC.

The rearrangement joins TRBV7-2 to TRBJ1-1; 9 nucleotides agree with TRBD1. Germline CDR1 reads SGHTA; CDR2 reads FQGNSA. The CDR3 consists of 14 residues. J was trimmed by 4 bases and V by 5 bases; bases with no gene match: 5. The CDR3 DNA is TGTGCCAGCAGCGTACAGGGGGCTGGCACTGAAGCTTTCTTT. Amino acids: CASSVQGAGTEAFF.

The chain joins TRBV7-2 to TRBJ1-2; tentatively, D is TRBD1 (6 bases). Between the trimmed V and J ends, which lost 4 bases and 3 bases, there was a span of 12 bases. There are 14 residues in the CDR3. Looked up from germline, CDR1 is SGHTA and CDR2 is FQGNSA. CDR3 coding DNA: TGTGCCAGCAGCTCCACAGGGTGGGACTATGGCTACACCTTC. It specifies CASSSTGWDYGYTF.

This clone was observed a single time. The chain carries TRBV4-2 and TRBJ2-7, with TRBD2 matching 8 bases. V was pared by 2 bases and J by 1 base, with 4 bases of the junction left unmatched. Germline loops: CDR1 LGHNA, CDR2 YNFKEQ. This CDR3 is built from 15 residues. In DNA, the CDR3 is TGTGCCAGCAGCCAAACCGGGACTAGTTCCTACGAGCAGTACTTC. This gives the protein CASSQTGTSSYEQYF.

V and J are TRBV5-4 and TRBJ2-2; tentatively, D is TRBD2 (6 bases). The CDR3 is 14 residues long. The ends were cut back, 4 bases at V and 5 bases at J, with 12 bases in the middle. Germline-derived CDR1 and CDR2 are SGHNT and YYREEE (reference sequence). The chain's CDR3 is CASSRGGGTGELFF. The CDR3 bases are TGTGCCAGCAGCCGGGGAGGAGGAACCGGGGAGCTGTTTTTT.

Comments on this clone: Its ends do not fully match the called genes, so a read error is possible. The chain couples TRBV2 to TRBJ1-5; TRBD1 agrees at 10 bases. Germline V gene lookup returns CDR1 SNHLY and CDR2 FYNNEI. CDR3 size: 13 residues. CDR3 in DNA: TGTGCCAGCAGTTACCGGGACAGGGGCCGCTTGGATTTT. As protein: CASSYRDRGRLDF.

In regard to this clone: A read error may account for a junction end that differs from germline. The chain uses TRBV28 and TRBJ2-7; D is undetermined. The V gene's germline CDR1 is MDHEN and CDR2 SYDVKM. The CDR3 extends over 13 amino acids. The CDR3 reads CASSWAVSHEQYF. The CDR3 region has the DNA TGTGCCAGCAGTTGGGCAGTCTCCCACGAGCAGTACTTC. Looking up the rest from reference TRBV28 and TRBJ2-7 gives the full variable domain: DVKVTQSSRYLVKRTGEKVFLECVQDMDHENMFWYRQDPGLGLRLIYFSYDVKMKEKGDIPEGYSVSREKKERFSLILESASTNQTSMYLCASSWAVSHEQYFGPGTRLTVT.

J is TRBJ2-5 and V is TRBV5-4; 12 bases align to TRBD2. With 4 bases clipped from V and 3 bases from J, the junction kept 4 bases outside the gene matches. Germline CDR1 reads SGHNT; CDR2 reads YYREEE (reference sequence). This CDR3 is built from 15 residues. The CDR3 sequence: CASSHPSGGEETQYF. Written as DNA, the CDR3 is TGTGCCAGCAGCCATCCTAGCGGGGGGGAAGAGACCCAGTACTTC.

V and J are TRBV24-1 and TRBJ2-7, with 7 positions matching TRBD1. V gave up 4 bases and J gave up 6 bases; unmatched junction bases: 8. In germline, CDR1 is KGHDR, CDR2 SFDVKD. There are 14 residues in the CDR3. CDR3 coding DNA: TGTGCCACCAGTGACCGACAGGGTTTAGGCGAGCAGTACTTC. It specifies CATSDRQGLGEQYF.

CDR3 in amino acids: CASSQTQNTEAFF. The CDR3 region has the DNA TGCGCCAGCAGCCAGACACAGAACACTGAAGCTTTCTTT. The chain joins TRBV4-3 to TRBJ1-1; D call uncertain. Germline CDR1 and CDR2: LGHNA and YSLEER. This CDR3 has 13 amino acids. Trimming stripped 3 bases from V and 1 base from J, with 6 bases between.

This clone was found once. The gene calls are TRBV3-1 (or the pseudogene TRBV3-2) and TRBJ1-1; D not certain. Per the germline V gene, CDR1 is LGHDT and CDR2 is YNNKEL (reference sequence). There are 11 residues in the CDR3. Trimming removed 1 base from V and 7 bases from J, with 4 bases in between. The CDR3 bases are TGTGCCAGCAGCCAAGTCGGTGAAGCTTTCTTT. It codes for CASSQVGEAFF.

The DNA of the CDR3 is TGTGCCAGCAGTCCTAGCGGGAGGGCCATAGATACGCAGTATTTT. The encoded protein is CASSPSGRAIDTQYF. The chain recombines TRBV25-1 with TRBJ2-3; 12 bases agree with TRBD2. The V gene's germline CDR1 is MGHDK and CDR2 SYGVNS. The CDR3 is made up of 15 amino acids. V lost 5 bases and J lost 5; bases outside the gene matches: 5. Supplemented by reference TRBV25-1 and TRBJ2-3, the full variable domain reads EADIYQTPRYLVIGTGKKITLECSQTMGHDKMYWYQQDPGMELHLIHYSYGVNSTEKGDLSSESTVSRIRTEHFPLTLESARPSHTSQYLCASSPSGRAIDTQYFGPGTRLTVL.

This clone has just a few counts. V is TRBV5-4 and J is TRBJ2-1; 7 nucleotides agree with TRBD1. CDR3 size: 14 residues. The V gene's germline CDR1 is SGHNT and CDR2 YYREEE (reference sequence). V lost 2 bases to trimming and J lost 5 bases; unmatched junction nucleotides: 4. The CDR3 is CASSFDRVNNEQFF. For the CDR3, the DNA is TGTGCCAGCAGCTTCGACAGGGTTAACAATGAGCAGTTCTTC.

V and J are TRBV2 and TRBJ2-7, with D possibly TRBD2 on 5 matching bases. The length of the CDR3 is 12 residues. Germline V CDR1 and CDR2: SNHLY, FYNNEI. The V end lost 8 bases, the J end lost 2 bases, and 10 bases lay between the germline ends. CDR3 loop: CASGSRAYEQYF. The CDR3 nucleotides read TGTGCCAGCGGGAGCCGAGCCTACGAGCAGTACTTC. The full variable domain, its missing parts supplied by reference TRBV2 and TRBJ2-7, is EPEVTQTPSHQVTQMGQEVILRCVPISNHLYFYWYRQILGQKVEFLVSFYNNEISEKSEIFDDQFSVERPDGSNFTLKIRSTKLEDSAMYFCASGSRAYEQYFGPGTRLTVT.

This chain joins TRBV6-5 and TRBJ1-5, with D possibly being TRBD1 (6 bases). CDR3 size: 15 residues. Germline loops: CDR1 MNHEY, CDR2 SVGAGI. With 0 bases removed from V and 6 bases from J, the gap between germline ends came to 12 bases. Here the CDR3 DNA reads TGTGCCAGCAGTTACTCCCCAGGGGATATTCAGCCCCAGCATTTT. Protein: CASSYSPGDIQPQHF.

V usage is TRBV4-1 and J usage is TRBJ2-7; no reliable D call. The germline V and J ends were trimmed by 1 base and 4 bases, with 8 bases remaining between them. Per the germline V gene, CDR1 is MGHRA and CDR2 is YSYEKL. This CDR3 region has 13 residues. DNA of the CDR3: TGCGCCAGCAGCCAAGTATATAGATACGAGCAGTACTTC. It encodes CASSQVYRYEQYF.

The CDR3 protein is CASSAGRLNTGELFF. The CDR3 DNA sequence: TGTGCCAGTAGTGCGGGACGCCTGAACACCGGGGAGCTGTTTTTT. The V call is TRBV19, the J call TRBJ2-2, with D possibly TRBD2 on 6 matching bases. The germline V and J ends were trimmed by 5 bases and 1 base, with 11 bases remaining between them. Germline lookup yields CDR1 LNHDA and CDR2 SQIVND (reference sequence). This CDR3 is 15 amino acids long.

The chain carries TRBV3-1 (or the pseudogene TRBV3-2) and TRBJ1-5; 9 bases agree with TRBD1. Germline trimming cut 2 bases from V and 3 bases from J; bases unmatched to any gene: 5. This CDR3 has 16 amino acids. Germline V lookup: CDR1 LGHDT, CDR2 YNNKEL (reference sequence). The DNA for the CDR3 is TGTGCCAGCAGCCAAAGGGGACAGGGCCTCAATCAGCCCCAGCATTTT. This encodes CASSQRGQGLNQPQHF.

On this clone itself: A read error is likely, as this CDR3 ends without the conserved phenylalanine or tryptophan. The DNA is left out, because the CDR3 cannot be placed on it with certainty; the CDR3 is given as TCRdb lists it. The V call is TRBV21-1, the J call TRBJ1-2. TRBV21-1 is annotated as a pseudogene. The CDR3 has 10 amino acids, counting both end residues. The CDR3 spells CASSKRDSGL.

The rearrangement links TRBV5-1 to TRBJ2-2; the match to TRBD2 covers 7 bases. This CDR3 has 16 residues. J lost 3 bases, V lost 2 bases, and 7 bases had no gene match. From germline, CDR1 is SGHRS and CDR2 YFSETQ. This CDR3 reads CASSLPQGGYTGELFF. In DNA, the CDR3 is TGCGCCAGCAGCTTACCGCAGGGAGGGTACACCGGGGAGCTGTTTTTT.